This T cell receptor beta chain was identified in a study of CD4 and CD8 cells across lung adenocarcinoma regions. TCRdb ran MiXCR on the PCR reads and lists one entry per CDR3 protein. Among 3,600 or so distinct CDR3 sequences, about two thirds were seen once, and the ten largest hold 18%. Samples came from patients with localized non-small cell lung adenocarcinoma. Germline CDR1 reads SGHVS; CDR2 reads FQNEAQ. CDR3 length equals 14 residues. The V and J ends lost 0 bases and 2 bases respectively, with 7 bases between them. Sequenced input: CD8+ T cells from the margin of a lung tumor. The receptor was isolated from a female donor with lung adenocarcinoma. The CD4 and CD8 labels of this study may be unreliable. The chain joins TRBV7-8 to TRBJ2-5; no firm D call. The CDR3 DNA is TGTGCCAGCAGCTTAGCGCCCGGACAAGAGACCCAGTACTTC. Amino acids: CASSLAPGQETQYF. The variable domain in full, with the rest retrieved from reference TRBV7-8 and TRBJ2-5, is GAGVSQSPRYKVAKRGQDVALRCDPISGHVSLFWYQQALGQGPEFLTYFQNEAQLDKSGLPSDRFFAERPEGSVSTLKIQRTQQEDSAVYLCASSLAPGQETQYFGPGTRLLVL.